This TCR beta chain derives from a study of cytomegalovirus exposure and HLA in healthy donors. Study-level points and caveats: Several V segments, TRBV6-2 and TRBV6-3 among them, could not be told apart and were dropped. For presence/absence analyses, sequencing depth was assumed to be roughly uniform across donors.

Trimming took 2 bases from V and 5 from J, leaving 10 bases between them. CDR1 is MNHEY, CDR2 SVGAGI, per germline. The CDR3 is 14 amino acids. This clone occurred once. Its antigen is currently unknown. Primers: 60 Vbeta forward and 13 Jbeta reverse. Using immunoSEQ multiplex PCR, the repertoire was profiled, and TCRdb retains in-frame clones only, with some absent. This table has over 120,000 clones, approximately 79% appearing once. The chain uses TRBV6-5 and TRBJ1-5, with D hard to call. What was sequenced was PBMCs. The TCR sequence derives from a man in his late teens or twenties in good health and CMV-seropositive. CDR3 sequence: CASSYRTADQPQHF. The CDR3 DNA follows: TGTGCCAGCAGTTACCGAACAGCTGATCAGCCCCAGCATTTT.